This T cell receptor beta chain stems from a study of blood T cell repertoires in COVID-19. On the study more broadly: COVID-19 samples collected from the United States, Italy and Spain covered acute and convalescent phases. The cDNA or gDNA used as material had been derived from T cells, B-cell-depleted T cells, or PBMCs.

Those enrolled in Seattle joined during active infection and were followed longitudinally afterward. The table lists this clone with a few counts. CDR1 and CDR2 (germline): SGHDT, YYEEEE. The ends lost 3 bases at V and 3 bases at J; junction bases unmatched: 12. The CDR3 has 16 amino acids. The method was immunoSEQ multiplex PCR; TCRdb's version includes in-frame clones alone and lacks a portion of them. Of 300,000 to 400,000 clones detected, more than 80% appear once; the ten largest clones hold around 3%. Sequenced sample: peripheral blood. V and J are TRBV5-6 and TRBJ2-7; 7 nucleotides match TRBD1. This receptor was obtained from a woman aged 30 to 39 with COVID-19, enrolled during active disease. The CDR3 nucleotides are TGTGCCAGCAGCTCGGAGCGAAATACAGGGGACTACGAGCAGTACTTC. Protein product: CASSSERNTGDYEQYF.